This T cell receptor (beta chain) was captured in a study of shared clonotypes between healthy human individuals (dated by TCRdb to 2020 to 2022). For context, the study as a whole: The cohort comprised a couple of women and three men aged 18 to 49 years. For each donor, CD4 naive and CD4 memory were each run on three plates, CD8 naive on two plates, and CD8 memory on one plate. To estimate repertoire size and how much clonotypes are shared between individuals, the study performed deep sequencing of blood TCR repertoires from roughly five healthy adults. Different laboratories and diverse techniques were used to prepare libraries and sequence TCR repertoires, to increase sequencing depth and limit assay-specific biases. Between about 0.8 and 9 billion PBMCs per donor were obtained by leukapheresis. Here is what the overall study found, with its caveats: Sampling was restricted to blood, and TCR repertoires in tissues likely differ from the TCR repertoires found in blood. Higher generation probabilities were observed for clonotypes shared by all four sorted-subset donors than for non-shared clonotypes. Rarefaction of sorted-subset datasets indicated incomplete sequencing despite the large sequencing depth. Naive subsets generally had larger estimated clonotype richness than memory subsets did. Sharing across several donors was observed for about 4.8% of naive CD4, over 3% of naive CD8, 2% to 2.5% of memory CD4, and about 0.4% of memory CD8 clonotypes. The small number of donors limited the genetic and exposure-history diversity represented. Pairwise subsampling led to the expectation that sequencing depth would affect the degree of clonotype sharing among donors.

As encoded in the germline V gene, CDR1 is SGDLS while CDR2 is YYNGEE. There are 15 amino acids in the CDR3, from cysteine to phenylalanine inclusive. Only the CDR3 DNA is retained, 45 bases long and in frame from the first base. V lost 3 bases and J lost 8 bases; the stretch between them is 17 bases long. TCR CDR3 regions were amplified from genomic DNA by multiplex PCR using the deep immunoSEQ assay. For each cell subset, the extracted genomic DNA was distributed evenly across all wells of several immunoSEQ 96-well plates, and each plate served as one replicate. For sorted subsets, 150 to 200 ng genomic DNA, equal to 30,000 to 35,000 T cell genomes, was loaded into each replicate PCR. The purified libraries were quantified using a Qubit 3.0 fluorometer, sized with a Bioanalyzer 2100, and then quantified again using the KAPA Library Quantification kit. Each immunoSEQ 96-well plate was sequenced on its own single-read 150-cycle Illumina NextSeq 550 flow cell. Per the authors' processing: Because the immunoSEQ output included only junctional sequences and no quality scores, the filtering could not be the same as the filtering used for full-length reads. Sequences were annotated with PyIR, a Python wrapper for IgBLAST v1.9, and V/J genes and CDR3 were assigned using IMGT germline references. Reads were filtered out if the reads had weak V/J assignments (E-value above 1e-6), no CDR3, stop codons, out-of-frame junctions, or ambiguous translated residues. V3J clonotypes were defined by identical inferred V gene, J gene, and CDR3 amino acid sequence. To compute the percentage overlap between repertoires, the number of shared unique clonotypes was divided by the size of the smaller repertoire. Repertoire richness was assessed with RTK rarefaction, the Chao1 estimator, and Recon v2.1 estimates of unobserved clonotypes. For all TCRbeta clonotypes obtained by the gDNA method from a handful of donors, generation probabilities were computed with OLGA. This immuneACCESS table, as held by TCRdb, lists in-frame sequences with V and J called but not all clones. Of the missing ones, under half trace to an unresolved V gene in checked studies; the others have no known cause. The V and J calls and clone size were taken over from that table, and D and trimming were inferred from the DNA. In all, the sample holds some 580,000 clones, and about 98% of those were seen once. The ten top clones hold more than 0.3% of the sample.

CD8 naive samples consisted of CD45RO-negative cells that were positively selected for CCR7, yielding a CD45RA+CCR7+ population without TemRA cells. The donors were healthy, HIV-negative adults with no recently reported acute infections or vaccinations. Every donor was a Caucasian adult residing in Nashville, Tennessee, USA. Blood was obtained by leukapheresis, after which PBMCs were separated by Ficoll-Histopaque density gradient centrifugation and cryopreserved in liquid nitrogen vapor phase. Analytical flow cytometry was used to check the purity and quantity of each magnetically sorted T cell population. Genomic DNA was isolated from each sorted fraction and quantified by UV absorbance on a Nanodrop 2000c. This clone was found once. Its target antigen remains unknown. The sample holds no much larger clone one base away, and base qualities are not on file.

The V and J genes are TRBV9 and TRBJ1-4; TRBD1 is possibly the D segment (5 matching bases). Sequenced material: naive CD8+ T cells sorted from blood. The label giving this sample's cell subset or site can be read as: CD45RA+CCR7+. The source of this sequence is a man aged 25-45 years in good health. The base sequence is TGTGCCAGCAGCGCCTCAGGGACGATCGGGGAAAAACTGTTTTTT. Translated, this gives CASSASGTIGEKLFF.